This entry features one T cell receptor (beta chain) sequence. Germline V CDR1 and CDR2: KGHDR, SFDVKD. CDR3 length equals 15 residues. Trimming removed 3 bases at V and 1 base at J, with 10 bases between. The data were taken from a study of blood T cell repertoires in COVID-19. Study context: The analysed material was cDNA or gDNA that came from T cells, B-cell-depleted T cells, or PBMCs.

Profiled with immunoSEQ multiplex PCR; TCRdb holds only in-frame clones, not every one. The data hold over 100,000 clones, with roughly 86% observed a single time. Input material: peripheral blood. The receptor comes from a man aged 35 to 55 with acute or convalescent COVID-19. This chain uses TRBV24-1 with TRBJ2-3, with D maybe TRBD1 (6 bases). CDR3 sequence (DNA): TGTGCCACCAGTGATCAAGGGACACGCACAGATACGCAGTATTTT. Protein sequence: CATSDQGTRTDTQYF.